This T cell receptor (beta chain) was sequenced in a study of radiotherapy plus CTLA-4 blockade in lung cancer. Method: immunoSEQ multiplex PCR; TCRdb's copy keeps in-frame clones and lacks some. Among about 98,000 clones listed, roughly 80% were seen once. This CDR3 region has 17 residues. Germline values: CDR1 SGHTA, CDR2 FQGNSA. Study results and limitations: Early blood T cell clone dynamics, with interferon-beta, were reported to best predict response. Blood saw expansion of tumor-derived TCR clones after radiotherapy plus ipilimumab.

Comments on this clone: What it binds is not known.

The rearrangement joins TRBV7-2 to TRBJ2-5; 11 bases match TRBD2. Gene TRBJ2-7 matches the end of the DNA better, so the J call may be wrong. This TCR was sampled from a human donor with non-small cell lung cancer who had a partial response to radiotherapy plus ipilimumab. Source: peripheral blood, taken from a patient treated with radiotherapy plus ipilimumab. The CDR3 sequence: CASSGRTSGPSSYEQYF. DNA for the CDR3: TGTGCCAGCAGCGGACGGACTAGCGGGCCAAGCTCCTACGAGCAGTACTTC.